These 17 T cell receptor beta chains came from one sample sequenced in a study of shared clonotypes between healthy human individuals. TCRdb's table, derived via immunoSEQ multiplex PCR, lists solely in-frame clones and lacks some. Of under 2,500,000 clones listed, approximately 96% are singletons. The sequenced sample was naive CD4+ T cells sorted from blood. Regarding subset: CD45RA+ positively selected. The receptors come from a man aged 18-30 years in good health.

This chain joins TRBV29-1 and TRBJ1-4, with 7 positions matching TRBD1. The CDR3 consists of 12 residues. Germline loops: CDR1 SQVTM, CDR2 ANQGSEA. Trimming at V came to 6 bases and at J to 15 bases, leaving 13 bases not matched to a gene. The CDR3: CSVKTYDRVMFF. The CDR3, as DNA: TGCAGCGTCAAAACTTACGACAGGGTAATGTTTTTT.

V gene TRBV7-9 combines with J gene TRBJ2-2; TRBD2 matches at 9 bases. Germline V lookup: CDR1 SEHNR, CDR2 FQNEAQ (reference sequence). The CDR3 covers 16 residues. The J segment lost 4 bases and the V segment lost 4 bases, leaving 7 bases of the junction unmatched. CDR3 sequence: CASSSSGTSFTGELFF. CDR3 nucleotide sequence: TGTGCCAGCAGCTCGTCCGGGACTAGCTTCACCGGGGAGCTGTTTTTT.

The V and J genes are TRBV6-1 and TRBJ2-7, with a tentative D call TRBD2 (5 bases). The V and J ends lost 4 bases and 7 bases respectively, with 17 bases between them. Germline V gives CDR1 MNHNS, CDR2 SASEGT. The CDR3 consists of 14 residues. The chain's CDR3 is CASSVDLEMGEQYF. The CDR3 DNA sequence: TGTGCCAGCAGTGTGGACTTGGAGATGGGGGAGCAGTACTTC.

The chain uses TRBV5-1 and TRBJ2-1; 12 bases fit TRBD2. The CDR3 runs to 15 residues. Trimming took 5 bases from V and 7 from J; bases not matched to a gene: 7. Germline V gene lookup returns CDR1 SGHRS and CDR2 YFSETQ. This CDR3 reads CASSQTSGGPNEQFF. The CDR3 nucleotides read TGCGCCAGCAGTCAAACTAGCGGGGGGCCGAATGAGCAGTTCTTC.

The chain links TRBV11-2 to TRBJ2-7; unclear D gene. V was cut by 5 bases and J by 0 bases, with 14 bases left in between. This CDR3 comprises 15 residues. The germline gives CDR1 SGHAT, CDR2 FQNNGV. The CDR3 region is CASSLGTQSSYEQYF. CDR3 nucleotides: TGTGCCAGCAGCCTAGGCACACAAAGCTCCTACGAGCAGTACTTC.

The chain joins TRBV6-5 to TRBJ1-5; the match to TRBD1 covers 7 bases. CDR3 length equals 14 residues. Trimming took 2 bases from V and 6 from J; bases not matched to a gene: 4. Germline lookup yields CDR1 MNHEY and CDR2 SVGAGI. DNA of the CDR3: TGTGCCAGCAGTTACGACAGGGACCGTCAGCCCCAGCATTTT. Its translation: CASSYDRDRQPQHF.

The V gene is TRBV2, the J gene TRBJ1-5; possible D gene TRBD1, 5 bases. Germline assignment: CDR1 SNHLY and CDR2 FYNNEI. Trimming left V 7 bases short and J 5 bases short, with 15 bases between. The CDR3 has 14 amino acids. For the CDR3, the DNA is TGTGCCAGCATGCTCGGGGGGGTTTATCAGCCCCAGCATTTT. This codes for CASMLGGVYQPQHF.

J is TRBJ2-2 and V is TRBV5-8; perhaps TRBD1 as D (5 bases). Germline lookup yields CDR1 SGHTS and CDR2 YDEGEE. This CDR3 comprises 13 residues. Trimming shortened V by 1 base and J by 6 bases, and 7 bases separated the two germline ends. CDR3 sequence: CASSLSGPGELFF. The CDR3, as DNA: TGTGCCAGCAGCTTGTCAGGGCCCGGGGAGCTGTTTTTT.

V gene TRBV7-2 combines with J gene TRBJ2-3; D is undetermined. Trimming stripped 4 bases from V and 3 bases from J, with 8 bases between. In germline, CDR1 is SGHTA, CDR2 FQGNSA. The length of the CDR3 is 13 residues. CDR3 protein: CASSSRATDTQYF. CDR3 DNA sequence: TGTGCCAGCAGCTCCAGAGCAACAGATACGCAGTATTTT.

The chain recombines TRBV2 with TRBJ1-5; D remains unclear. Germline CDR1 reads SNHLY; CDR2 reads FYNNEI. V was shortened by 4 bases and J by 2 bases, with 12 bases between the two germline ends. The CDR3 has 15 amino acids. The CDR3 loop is CASSGGQKGNQPQHF. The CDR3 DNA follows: TGTGCCAGCAGTGGCGGTCAGAAGGGCAATCAGCCCCAGCATTTT.

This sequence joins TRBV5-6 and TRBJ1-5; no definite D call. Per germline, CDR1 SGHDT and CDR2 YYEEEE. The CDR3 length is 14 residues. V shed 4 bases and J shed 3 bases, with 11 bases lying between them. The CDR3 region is CASSRTGFNQPQHF. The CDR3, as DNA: TGTGCCAGCAGCCGGACGGGCTTCAATCAGCCCCAGCATTTT. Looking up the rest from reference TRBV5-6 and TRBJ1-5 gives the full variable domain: DAGVTQSPTHLIKTRGQQVTLRCSPKSGHDTVSWYQQALGQGPQFIFQYYEEEERQRGNFPDRFSGHQFPNYSSELNVNALLLGDSALYLCASSRTGFNQPQHFGDGTRLSIL.

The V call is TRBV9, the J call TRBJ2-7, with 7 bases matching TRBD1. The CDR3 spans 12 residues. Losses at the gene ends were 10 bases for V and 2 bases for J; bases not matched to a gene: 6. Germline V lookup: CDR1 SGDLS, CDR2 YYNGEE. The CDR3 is CAGGGQTYEQYF. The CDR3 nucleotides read TGTGCCGGTGGGGGACAGACCTACGAGCAGTACTTC.

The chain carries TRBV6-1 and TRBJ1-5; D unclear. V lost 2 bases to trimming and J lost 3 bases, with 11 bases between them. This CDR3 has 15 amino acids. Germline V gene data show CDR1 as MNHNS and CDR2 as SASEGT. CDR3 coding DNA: TGTGCCAGCAGTGAATTTAGGGCAGACAATCAGCCCCAGCATTTT. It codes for CASSEFRADNQPQHF.

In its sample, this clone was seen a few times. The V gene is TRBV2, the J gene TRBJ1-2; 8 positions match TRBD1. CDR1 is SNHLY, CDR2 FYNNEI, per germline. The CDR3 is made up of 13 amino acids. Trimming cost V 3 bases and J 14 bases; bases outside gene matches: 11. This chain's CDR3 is CASSDGQGTLLTF. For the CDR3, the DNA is TGTGCCAGCAGTGACGGACAGGGAACCTTATTGACCTTC. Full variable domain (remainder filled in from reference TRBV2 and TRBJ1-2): EPEVTQTPSHQVTQMGQEVILRCVPISNHLYFYWYRQILGQKVEFLVSFYNNEISEKSEIFDDQFSVERPDGSNFTLKIRSTKLEDSAMYFCASSDGQGTLLTFGSGTRLTVV.

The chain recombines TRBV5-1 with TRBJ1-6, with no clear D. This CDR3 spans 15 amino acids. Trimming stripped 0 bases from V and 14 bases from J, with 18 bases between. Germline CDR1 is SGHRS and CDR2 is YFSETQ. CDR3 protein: CASSLEDGSSLTLHF. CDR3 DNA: TGCGCCAGCAGCTTGGAGGACGGATCGTCGTTAACCCTCCACTTT.

The DNA for the CDR3 is TGTGCCAGCAGCTCTCAGTGGGGATCGGGCTCACCCCTCCACTTT. It yields the protein CASSSQWGSGSPLHF. The genes are TRBV7-2 and TRBJ1-6; no reliable D call. Germline CDR1 and CDR2: SGHTA and FQGNSA. There are 15 residues in the CDR3. Trimming removed 4 bases from V and 10 bases from J, with 17 bases in between. The variable domain in full, completed from reference TRBV7-2 and TRBJ1-6, reads GAGVSQSPSNKVTEKGKDVELRCDPISGHTALYWYRQSLGQGLEFLIYFQGNSAPDKSGLPSDRFSAERTGGSVSTLTIQRTQQEDSAVYLCASSSQWGSGSPLHFGNGTRLTVT.

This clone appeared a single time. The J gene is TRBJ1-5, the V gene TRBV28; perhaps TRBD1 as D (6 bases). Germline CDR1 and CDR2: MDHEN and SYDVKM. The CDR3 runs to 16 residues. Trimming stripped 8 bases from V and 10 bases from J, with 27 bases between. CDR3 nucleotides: TGTGCCAGCGGAGGGGAGTCCGGGACATTCTCATATCCCCAGCATTTT. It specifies CASGGESGTFSYPQHF.